The 29 T cell receptor beta chains below all came from one sample that was sequenced in a study of blood T cell repertoires in COVID-19. TCRdb keeps only in-frame clones here, not all; method: immunoSEQ multiplex PCR. The sample consists of over 200,000 clones, about nine tenths of them appearing once. Sequenced input: peripheral blood. These receptors all stem from a man aged 55-75 years who had recovered from COVID-19.

This sequence joins TRBV4-1 and TRBJ1-4; D not certain. CDR3 length equals 19 residues. V was cut by 1 base and J by 8 bases, with 26 bases left in between. In germline, CDR1 is MGHRA, CDR2 YSYEKL. CDR3 nucleotide sequence: TGCGCCAGCAGCCAAGGACGATCTAATTGGGCAGGCTTGTCCGAAAAACTGTTTTTT. Protein sequence: CASSQGRSNWAGLSEKLFF.

The chain combines TRBV9 with TRBJ1-3; perhaps TRBD1 as D (6 bases). V was clipped by 4 bases and J by 0 bases, with 8 bases between them. Germline CDR1 SGDLS, CDR2 YYNGEE. This CDR3 comprises 14 residues. The CDR3 reads CASSLDSSGNTIYF. CDR3 DNA sequence: TGTGCCAGCAGCTTGGACAGCTCTGGAAACACCATATATTTT.

The CDR3 region is CASSQDKKGQAPGGTF. The CDR3 DNA follows: TGTGCCAGCAGCCAAGATAAGAAGGGACAGGCCCCTGGAGGCACCTTC. The rearrangement uses TRBV4-2 and TRBJ1-2; TRBD1 matches at 8 bases. CDR3 length: 16 amino acids. V was pared by 0 bases and J by 13 bases, with 16 bases of the junction left unmatched. The germline CDR1 and CDR2 sequences are LGHNA and YNFKEQ.

This chain uses TRBV5-1 with TRBJ2-2, with TRBD1 identical over 10 bases. CDR1 and CDR2 from the germline V gene are SGHRS and YFSETQ. Germline trimming cut 2 bases from V and 6 bases from J; bases unmatched to any gene: 7. The CDR3 consists of 16 residues. The CDR3 nucleotides are TGCGCCAGCAGCTTCTCCGGGACAGGGGCGTCCGGGGAGCTGTTTTTT. It is translated as CASSFSGTGASGELFF.

V gene TRBV5-5 combines with J gene TRBJ2-1, with 9 bases lining up with TRBD1. Germline V gene data show CDR1 as SGHKS and CDR2 as YYEKEE (reference sequence). J was trimmed by 6 bases and V by 4 bases; bases with no gene match: 2. This CDR3 comprises 13 residues. Written as DNA, the CDR3 is TGTGCCAGCAGCGGGACAGGGATCAATGAGCAGTTCTTC. As protein: CASSGTGINEQFF.

The chain is built from TRBV18 and TRBJ1-1; maybe TRBD1 (5 bases). CDR1 is KGHSH, CDR2 LQKENI, per germline. The V end was cut by 4 bases, the J end by 4 bases, with 13 bases between. The CDR3 has 14 residues. CDR3 sequence (DNA): TGTGCCAGCTCACGGGGCCTATCCGGCACTGAAGCTTTCTTT. Amino acid sequence: CASSRGLSGTEAFF.

This clone was observed a handful of times. This chain uses TRBV9 with TRBJ2-3, with 7 bases aligning to TRBD1. CDR1 and CDR2 (germline): SGDLS, YYNGEE. The J segment lost 1 base and the V segment lost 5 bases, leaving 7 bases of the junction unmatched. The CDR3 loop spans 15 amino acids. CDR3 DNA sequence: TGTGCCAGCAGAGCCGGGACAGCTCGCACAGATACGCAGTATTTT. This translates into CASRAGTARTDTQYF.

The V and J genes are TRBV29-1 and TRBJ2-1; 7 bases match TRBD2. The V gene's germline CDR1 is SQVTM and CDR2 ANQGSEA. Trimming took 3 bases from V and 3 from J; bases not matched to a gene: 8. The CDR3 is 15 residues long. DNA for the CDR3: TGCAGCGTTGATAGTCCTAGCGGCTACTACAATGAGCAGTTCTTC. Translated, it gives CSVDSPSGYYNEQFF.

The CDR3 is CASTRTGLNTEAFF. CDR3 DNA sequence: TGTGCCAGTACCCGGACAGGGCTGAACACTGAAGCTTTCTTT. The chain is built from TRBV19 and TRBJ1-1; 8 nucleotides line up with TRBD1. This CDR3 region has 14 residues. From germline, CDR1 is LNHDA and CDR2 SQIVND (reference sequence). V trimming: 7 bases; J trimming: 0 bases; junction bases outside the gene matches: 4. Based on the CDR3 plus reference TRBV19 and TRBJ1-1, the full variable domain is DGGITQSPKYLFRKEGQNVTLSCEQNLNHDAMYWYRQDPGQGLRLIYYSQIVNDFQKGDIAEGYSVSREKKESFPLTVTSAQKNPTAFYLCASTRTGLNTEAFFGQGTRLTVV.

This clone was observed a single time. This chain links TRBV6-4 with TRBJ1-2; D possibly corresponds to TRBD1 (6 bases). CDR1 is MRHNA, CDR2 SNTAGT, per germline. This CDR3 spans 16 amino acids. Deletions cut 2 bases from V and 2 bases from J, with 15 bases between. The CDR3 nucleotides read TGTGCCAGCAGTGACCCCCCCGGGACAAGGAACTATGGCTACACCTTC. Translated, it gives CASSDPPGTRNYGYTF.

This clone showed up just once. The J gene is TRBJ2-1, the V gene TRBV7-2; 7 bases agree with TRBD2. Germline V lookup: CDR1 SGHTA, CDR2 FQGNSA. Trimming cost V 1 base and J 7 bases; bases outside gene matches: 13. The CDR3 has 17 amino acids. The CDR3 DNA reads as TGTGCCAGCAGCTTAGGCTCTTCGCGGGGGACGGGGAATGAGCAGTTCTTC. Its protein is CASSLGSSRGTGNEQFF.

In its sample, this clone was seen a few times. The J gene is TRBJ1-3, the V gene TRBV5-4; no firm D call. CDR3 length equals 13 residues. The germline V and J ends were trimmed by 0 bases and 4 bases, with 5 bases remaining between them. The germline V gene encodes CDR1 SGHNT and CDR2 YYREEE (reference sequence). As DNA, the CDR3 is TGTGCCAGCAGCTTGGAAACAGGAAACACCATATATTTT. Translation gives CASSLETGNTIYF. The full variable domain, rest sourced from reference TRBV5-4 and TRBJ1-3, is ETGVTQSPTHLIKTRGQQVTLRCSSQSGHNTVSWYQQALGQGPQFIFQYYREEENGRGNFPPRFSGLQFPNYSSELNVNALELDDSALYLCASSLETGNTIYFGEGSWLTVV.

V gene TRBV27 combines with J gene TRBJ1-3, with D maybe TRBD1 (6 bases). V was cut by 3 bases and J by 4 bases, with 13 bases left in between. The CDR3 is made up of 15 amino acids. Germline values: CDR1 MNHEY, CDR2 SMNVEV (reference sequence). CDR3 nucleotides: TGTGCCAGCAGTTTGCGGGGGGCGGGAGGAAACACCATATATTTT. It specifies CASSLRGAGGNTIYF.

The V gene is TRBV7-2, the J gene TRBJ2-7; maybe TRBD2 (5 bases). CDR1 and CDR2 from the germline V gene are SGHTA and FQGNSA. There are 14 residues in the CDR3. Trimming took 4 bases from V and 6 from J, leaving 16 bases between them. The CDR3 nucleotides read TGTGCCAGCAGCTCGGACTCCCTTATCAGCGAGCAGTACTTC. It translates to CASSSDSLISEQYF.

This chain uses TRBV9 with TRBJ1-4; 10 bases are shared with TRBD1. V shed 3 bases and J 7 bases; nucleotides not matched to a gene: 3. This CDR3 is built from 14 residues. Germline loops: CDR1 SGDLS, CDR2 YYNGEE. In DNA, the CDR3 is TGTGCCAGCAGCGGGGACAGGGGTAGTGAAAAACTGTTTTTT. Translated, it gives CASSGDRGSEKLFF.

CDR3 sequence reads: CAWSPLADTQYF. The CDR3 DNA reads TGTGCCTGGAGCCCTCTAGCGGATACGCAGTATTTT. J is TRBJ2-3 and V is TRBV30, with a weak D call TRBD2 (6 bases). This CDR3 region has 12 residues. Looked up from germline, CDR1 is GTSNPN and CDR2 is SVGIG (reference sequence). V shed 3 bases and J shed 6 bases, with 10 bases lying between them.

The rearrangement links TRBV7-3 to TRBJ1-1; TRBD1 might be the D (5 bases). V was cut by 6 bases and J by 1 base, with 9 bases left in between. The CDR3 has 13 amino acids. CDR1 is SGHTA, CDR2 FQGTGA, per germline. The CDR3 is CASRTGGNTEAFF. CDR3 sequence (DNA): TGTGCCAGCAGGACCGGGGGGAACACTGAAGCTTTCTTT.

This chain connects TRBV4-2 to TRBJ2-7; 9 bases are shared with TRBD1. The trim removed 4 bases at V and 2 bases at J, leaving 6 bases unmatched. CDR1 and CDR2 from the germline V gene are LGHNA and YNFKEQ. This CDR3 comprises 15 residues. CDR3 loop: CASSLEWTGAYEQYF. In nucleotides, the CDR3 is TGTGCCAGCAGCCTAGAGTGGACAGGGGCCTACGAGCAGTACTTC.

CDR3 bases: TGTGCCAGCAGACCGCCGGGACAGGGGTTTATGCAGTACTTC. This sequence encodes CASRPPGQGFMQYF. The V and J genes are TRBV6-5 and TRBJ2-7; 10 bases fit TRBD1. Germline values: CDR1 MNHEY, CDR2 SVGAGI. Trimming took 6 bases from V and 9 from J; bases not matched to a gene: 11. The CDR3 runs to 14 residues.

The genes are TRBV12-3 or TRBV12-4 and TRBJ1-4, with D hard to call. The CDR3 runs to 13 residues. V lost 3 bases to trimming and J lost 5 bases, with 7 bases between them. The CDR3 bases are TGTGCCAGCAGTTTGTTAGTAAATGAAAAACTGTTTTTT. Protein sequence: CASSLLVNEKLFF.

The chain employs TRBV30 and TRBJ2-5; 7 bases fit TRBD2. The CDR3 spans 14 residues. Losses at the gene ends were 0 bases for V and 9 bases for J; bases not matched to a gene: 10. Germline lookup yields CDR1 GTSNPN and CDR2 SVGIG (reference sequence). CDR3 DNA sequence: TGTGCCTGGAGTGTATTAGGGCTAGCGGTGGCCCAGTACTTC. Amino acid sequence: CAWSVLGLAVAQYF.

The chain links TRBV5-5 to TRBJ2-2; D is possibly TRBD2 (6 bases). CDR3 length equals 17 residues. Germline lookup yields CDR1 SGHKS and CDR2 YYEKEE (reference sequence). V lost 8 bases to trimming and J lost 1 base, with 21 bases between them. This chain's CDR3 is CASRRRGGGENTGELFF. Written as DNA, the CDR3 is TGTGCCAGTCGCCGGAGGGGCGGAGGCGAGAACACCGGGGAGCTGTTTTTT.

The chain employs TRBV7-3 and TRBJ2-6, with D uncertain. The CDR3 consists of 14 residues. V was trimmed by 4 bases and J by 1 base, leaving 5 bases between them. Per the germline V gene, CDR1 is SGHTA and CDR2 is FQGTGA. The CDR3 region has the DNA TGTGCCAGCAGCTCCTATTCTGGGGCCAACGTCCTGACTTTC. This codes for CASSSYSGANVLTF.

The rearrangement joins TRBV3-1 (or the pseudogene TRBV3-2) to TRBJ1-2, with D possibly being TRBD1 (5 bases). The CDR3 is 19 residues long. Deletions cut 0 bases from V and 4 bases from J, with 24 bases between. CDR1 LGHDT and CDR2 YNNKEL come from the germline V gene (reference sequence). The CDR3 protein is CASSQDRLSGRRKGYGYTF. The CDR3 DNA sequence: TGTGCCAGCAGCCAAGATCGTTTGTCAGGGCGGCGGAAGGGCTATGGCTACACCTTC.

The chain links TRBV10-3 to TRBJ2-7; 10 bases fit TRBD2. CDR3 length equals 15 residues. J was trimmed by 2 bases and V by 0 bases; bases with no gene match: 1. The germline V gene has CDR1 ENHRY and CDR2 SYGVKD. The DNA of the CDR3 is TGTGCCATCAGTGAGTCAGCGGGGGGGCCCTACGAGCAGTACTTC. It specifies CAISESAGGPYEQYF.

The rearrangement joins TRBV5-5 to TRBJ1-1; 9 bases are a match to TRBD1. The CDR3 is 15 amino acids. CDR1 and CDR2 (germline): SGHKS, YYEKEE (reference sequence). Trimming at V came to 2 bases and at J to 4 bases, leaving 6 bases not matched to a gene. The CDR3 sequence is CASSFLDRGGTEAFF. The CDR3 nucleotides are TGTGCCAGCAGCTTTCTAGACAGGGGGGGCACTGAAGCTTTCTTT.

The rearrangement links TRBV29-1 to TRBJ2-7; perhaps TRBD2 as D (5 bases). V lost 4 bases, J lost 0 bases, and 7 bases lay in between. This CDR3 contains 12 residues. Germline lookup yields CDR1 SQVTM and CDR2 ANQGSEA. In nucleotides, the CDR3 is TGCAGCGTTGCCGGGAACTCCTACGAGCAGTACTTC. It codes for CSVAGNSYEQYF.

The chain links TRBV7-9 to TRBJ1-2, with a tentative D call TRBD1 (6 bases). Germline V gives CDR1 SEHNR, CDR2 FQNEAQ (reference sequence). With 0 bases removed from V and 1 base from J, the gap between germline ends came to 9 bases. The CDR3 totals 15 residues. CDR3: CASSLAGQHNYGYTF. DNA for the CDR3: TGTGCCAGCAGCTTAGCAGGACAGCATAACTATGGCTACACCTTC. Supplemented by reference TRBV7-9 and TRBJ1-2, the full variable domain reads DTGVSQNPRHKITKRGQNVTFRCDPISEHNRLYWYRQTLGQGPEFLTYFQNEAQLEKSRLLSDRFSAERPKGSFSTLEIQRTEQGDSAMYLCASSLAGQHNYGYTFGSGTRLTVV.

The CDR3 region has the DNA TGTGCCAGCAGCGTAGACACCAGTGGAAACACCATATATTTT. This gives the protein CASSVDTSGNTIYF. The gene calls are TRBV9 and TRBJ1-3; D unresolved. The CDR3 has 14 amino acids. Germline V CDR1 and CDR2: SGDLS, YYNGEE. V gave up 0 bases and J gave up 3 bases, with 7 bases separating them.